This TCR beta chain was identified during a study of cytomegalovirus exposure and HLA in healthy donors. The PCR used 60 Vbeta and 13 Jbeta primers. Only in-frame clones appear in the TCRdb table, and some are missing; sequencing was by immunoSEQ multiplex PCR. The sample table sets out 150,000 to 250,000 clones. The sample consisted of PBMCs. This TCR came from a boy younger than 18 in good health and CMV-seronegative.

CDR3 bases: TGTGCCAGCACCAGTCTTTTGCAGGGGTCCTACGAGCAGTACTTC. Protein product: CASTSLLQGSYEQYF. The V and J genes are TRBV6-1 and TRBJ2-7, with a weak D call TRBD1 (6 bases). V dropped 7 bases and J dropped 1 base, with 17 bases sitting between them. The CDR3 covers 15 residues. Germline V gene data show CDR1 as MNHNS and CDR2 as SASEGT.